This T cell receptor beta chain emerged from a study of blood T cell repertoires in COVID-19 (TCRdb year 2020). With regard to the full study: The collaborator samples originated in the United States, Italy and Spain and spanned the acute and convalescent phases of COVID-19. The material from the prospective study consisted of cDNA or gDNA derived from T cells, B-cell-depleted T cells, or PBMCs. Deeply sampled blood TCRbeta repertoires from subjects exposed to, actively infected with, or recovered from COVID-19 were included in the dataset. A freely available public database, intended as a resource for researchers studying the immune response to SARS-CoV-2, is where the repertoires were released. Samples were obtained from the ongoing ImmuneRACE study (first 160 participants) and from about 1,300 subjects provided by 6 global collaborators. The sample metadata nearly always contained a de-identified subject ID, COVID-19 status, age in years and sex. Where available, HLA class I and class II types were taken from metadata supplied by the sample provider and were not determined by assay-based typing.

The full study reports these points: Clinical and demographic metadata were provided uncurated, with the amount varying by source and participant.

Details on this clone: Its antigen specificity is not known. Base-call qualities are not available, and no considerably larger clone is one nucleotide away.

At one collaborating source in Seattle, patients were enrolled during active infection and were followed longitudinally through the course of disease. Each collaborating institution followed its own protocols to collect whole blood in K2EDTA tubes. For TCRbeta analysis, collaborator samples were shipped as frozen whole blood, as isolated PBMCs, or as DNA extracted from either sample type. The CDR3 covers 15 residues, taking in both the cysteine and the phenylalanine. Left in the record is the CDR3 DNA by itself, 45 bases read in frame from the first base. V sheds 4 bases and J sheds 5 bases, leaving 18 bases between their ends. CDR1 and CDR2, looked up from the germline V gene, are SGDLS and YYNGEE. The immunoSEQ Assay, a bias-controlled multiplex PCR, was used to amplify TCRbeta CDR3 regions from genomic DNA. Regarding the original processing steps: The number of nucleated cells in each sample was estimated from the amplification of reference gene primers within the assay. Sequence reads were collapsed and filtered to measure the absolute abundance of every unique TCRbeta CDR3 rearrangement. For each sample, productive Simpson clonality was calculated as the square root of Simpson's diversity index over productive rearrangements. TCRdb provides this immuneACCESS table in a form limited to in-frame rearrangements. Some clones are lacking; in checked studies, under half of them reflect an unresolved V gene, and why the rest are absent is not known. That table furnishes V, J and clone size, whereas the DNA furnished D and trimming. The sample yields approximately 140,000 clones; 80% to 90% were counted once. 6.5% to 9.5% of the sample comes from the top ten.

Recombination joined TRBV9 with TRBJ1-2; the D segment could be TRBD1, given 6 matching bases. This receptor was taken from a woman aged 60-70 years with COVID-19, enrolled during active disease. What was sequenced was peripheral blood. The nucleotide sequence is given as TGTGCCAGCAGCCCGGGGACCTTGGGGACATATGGCTACACCTTC. Its protein product is CASSPGTLGTYGYTF.